These 24 T cell receptor beta chains came from one sample sequenced in a study of graft-versus-host responses after intestinal transplantation. Method: immunoSEQ multiplex PCR; TCRdb's copy keeps in-frame clones and lacks some. The table shows 14,000 or so clones, with roughly a third occurring only once. Here the sequenced sample was alloreactive CD4+ T cells from a mixed lymphocyte reaction culture, taken before intestinal transplant. Subset reported: CFSE-low proliferating T cells sorted from approximately six-day pre-transplant mixed lymphocyte reaction (GvH or HvG direction). Every receptor here comes from a human patient who received an intestinal transplant.

This clone is judged medium-sized. The V gene is TRBV6-5, the J gene TRBJ1-3; the D is unclear. Deletions cut 2 bases from V and 4 bases from J, with 12 bases between. The CDR3 spans 15 residues. Germline V gene data show CDR1 as MNHEY and CDR2 as SVGAGI. CDR3 amino acids: CASSYRRLRGNTIYF. The CDR3 region has the DNA TGTGCCAGCAGTTACCGACGCCTTAGGGGAAACACCATATATTTT.

The chain employs TRBV6-1 and TRBJ2-7; D is unclear. The CDR3 is 14 amino acids. V lost 0 bases and J 3 bases, leaving 9 bases between the germline ends. Germline CDR1 MNHNS, CDR2 SASEGT. The chain's CDR3 is CASSEALVGYEQYF. The CDR3 coding sequence is TGTGCCAGCAGTGAAGCGCTGGTAGGCTACGAGCAGTACTTC.

This clone was seen only a few times. The CDR3 region has the DNA TGTGCCAGCACCCAGACAGCTTTTAGCAATCAGCCCCAGCATTTT. The encoded protein is CASTQTAFSNQPQHF. The gene calls are TRBV6-1 and TRBJ1-5; maybe TRBD1 (5 bases). The germline gives CDR1 MNHNS, CDR2 SASEGT. Trimming removed 7 bases from V and 0 bases from J, with 13 bases in between. The CDR3 is 15 amino acids.

This clone showed up just a few times. The genes are TRBV21-1 and TRBJ2-3; whether TRBD1, the table's D call, matches the DNA was not checked. TRBV21-1 is recorded as a pseudogene. There are 13 residues in the CDR3. The CDR3 nucleotides are TGTGCCATCCCGGGACAGGGCTGCGATACGCAGTATTTT. It translates to CAIPGQGCDTQYF.

This clone occurred a few times. The rearrangement joins TRBV7-9 to TRBJ1-4, with D uncertain. Germline-derived CDR1 and CDR2 are SEHNR and FQNEAQ (reference sequence). V lost 5 bases and J lost 4, with 11 bases in between. The CDR3 spans 14 residues. CDR3 amino acids: CASSLEAGNEKLFF. In nucleotides, the CDR3 is TGTGCCAGCAGCCTAGAGGCCGGTAATGAAAAACTGTTTTTT.

This chain links TRBV11-2 with TRBJ2-7, with TRBD2 matching over 9 bases. The CDR3 has 17 residues. V gave up 5 bases and J gave up 4 bases; unmatched junction bases: 15. CDR1 and CDR2 from the germline V gene are SGHAT and FQNNGV. CDR3 DNA sequence: TGTGCCAGCAGCGCAGTGGGGGGCGCTAGCGGGGAGTACGAGCAGTACTTC. It is translated as CASSAVGGASGEYEQYF.

This clone occurred once. The chain is built from TRBV19 and TRBJ2-1, with 12 bases identical to TRBD2. Germline CDR1 LNHDA, CDR2 SQIVND (reference sequence). J was trimmed by 6 bases and V by 10 bases; bases with no gene match: 10. There are 15 residues in the CDR3. For the CDR3, the DNA is TGTGCCACCTCTAGCGGGAGGGCCTTTATCAATGAGCAGTTCTTC. It is translated as CATSSGRAFINEQFF.

This clone was observed a few times. The CDR3 bases are TGTGCCAGCTCACCAACGGCAATAGATCAGCCCCAGCATTTT. This codes for CASSPTAIDQPQHF. This rearrangement joins TRBV18 to TRBJ1-5; D unresolved. Trimming cost V 2 bases and J 5 bases, with 10 bases left between them. The germline gives CDR1 KGHSH, CDR2 LQKENI. CDR3 length equals 14 residues.

By frequency in the sample, this clone is medium-sized (0.01 to 0.1%). The chain combines TRBV30 with TRBJ1-2; 8 nucleotides align to TRBD1. V was pared by 4 bases and J by 6 bases, with 1 base of the junction left unmatched. The CDR3 runs to 11 residues. Germline assignment: CDR1 GTSNPN and CDR2 SVGIG (reference sequence). CDR3 in DNA: TGTGCCTGGAAGGGACAGGATGGCTACACCTTC. Amino acid sequence: CAWKGQDGYTF.

This clone appeared a few times. The chain has TRBV2 and TRBJ1-2; a possible D gene is TRBD1 (5 bases). V dropped 6 bases and J dropped 8 bases, with 16 bases sitting between them. Germline CDR1 SNHLY, CDR2 FYNNEI. The CDR3 length is 13 residues. The CDR3 nucleotides read TGTGCCAGCAGAATCCGGGACCTGAGGGGCTACACCTTC. Residues: CASRIRDLRGYTF.

This clone was counted a few times. An end of the junction does not agree with germline; a read error may underlie this. The V call is TRBV5-1, the J call TRBJ1-2; no clear D. Germline V gene data show CDR1 as SGHRS and CDR2 as YFSETQ. The CDR3 consists of 13 residues. The CDR3 sequence is CASSFGVNYGYTF. The CDR3 DNA is TGTGCCAGCAGCTTTGGAGTAAACTATGGCTACACCTTC. The variable domain in full, with the rest retrieved from reference TRBV5-1 and TRBJ1-2, is KAGVTQTPRYLIKTRGQQVTLSCSPISGHRSVSWYQQTPGQGLQFLFEYFSETQRNKGNFPGRFSGRQFSNSRSEMNVSTLELGDSALYLCASSFGVNYGYTFGSGTRLTVV.

The chain is built from TRBV18 and TRBJ2-7, with D unclear. CDR1 and CDR2 from the germline V gene are KGHSH and LQKENI. The CDR3 has 11 amino acids. With 5 bases removed from V and 3 bases from J, the gap between germline ends came to 5 bases. The CDR3 spells CASSTNYEQYF. The DNA of the CDR3 is TGTGCCAGCTCAACCAACTACGAGCAGTACTTC. The complete variable domain, with remaining parts taken from reference TRBV18 and TRBJ2-7, reads NAGVMQNPRHLVRRRGQEARLRCSPMKGHSHVYWYRQLPEEGLKFMVYLQKENIIDESGMPKERFSAEFPKEGPSILRIQQVVRGDSAAYFCASSTNYEQYFGPGTRLTVT.

This clone was counted a few times. The chain recombines TRBV6-5 with TRBJ1-3, with D hard to call. Per germline, CDR1 MNHEY and CDR2 SVGAGI. The CDR3 spans 14 residues. V lost 4 bases, J lost 1 base, and 8 bases lay in between. The CDR3 nucleotides read TGTGCCAGCAGTTTACAGTCTTCTGGAAACACCATATATTTT. This gives the protein CASSLQSSGNTIYF.

This clone was detected only a few times. The J gene is TRBJ2-2, the V gene TRBV20-1; the D is unclear. Germline CDR1 reads DFQATT; CDR2 reads SNEGSKA (reference sequence). The CDR3 length is 11 residues. Trimming cost V 5 bases and J 5 bases, with 6 bases left between them. CDR3 amino acids: CSAEKTGELFF. CDR3 DNA: TGCAGTGCTGAGAAAACCGGGGAGCTGTTTTTT.

The rearrangement uses TRBV6-5 and TRBJ1-3; no definite D call. The germline gives CDR1 MNHEY, CDR2 SVGAGI. Trimming shortened V by 1 base and J by 7 bases, and 17 bases separated the two germline ends. This CDR3 is built from 16 residues. CDR3: CASSYYGRTSENTIYF. The CDR3 DNA reads as TGTGCCAGCAGTTACTATGGACGGACCTCCGAGAACACCATATATTTT.

The chain carries TRBV5-6 and TRBJ1-5, with a weak D call TRBD1 (6 bases). V lost 4 bases and J 2 bases, leaving 13 bases between the germline ends. The CDR3 runs 15 residues. Germline CDR1 SGHDT, CDR2 YYEEEE. CDR3 sequence: CASSRRGAGNQPQHF. CDR3 coding DNA: TGTGCCAGCAGCAGAAGGGGGGCAGGCAATCAGCCCCAGCATTTT.

V is TRBV7-9 and J is TRBJ2-7; perhaps TRBD2 as D (5 bases). There are 15 residues in the CDR3. From germline, CDR1 is SEHNR and CDR2 FQNEAQ (reference sequence). The V end was cut by 1 base, the J end by 9 bases, with 19 bases between. DNA for the CDR3: TGTGCCAGCAGCTTAGAAGGAGGACTGTCAAGGGTGCAGTACTTC. It codes for CASSLEGGLSRVQYF.

J is TRBJ1-6 and V is TRBV9; no clear D gene. The germline CDR1 and CDR2 sequences are SGDLS and YYNGEE. The CDR3 is made up of 12 amino acids. The V end lost 0 bases, the J end lost 10 bases, and 5 bases lay between the germline ends. The DNA for the CDR3 is TGTGCCAGCAGCGTAGAAGGGTCACCCCTCCACTTT. Encoded protein: CASSVEGSPLHF. Full variable domain (outside the CDR3, taken from reference TRBV9 and TRBJ1-6): DSGVTQTPKHLITATGQRVTLRCSPRSGDLSVYWYQQSLDQGLQFLIQYYNGEERAKGNILERFSAQQFPDLHSELNLSSLELGDSALYFCASSVEGSPLHFGNGTRLTVT.

This clone was seen a handful of times. The chain uses TRBV9 and TRBJ2-5; no definite D call. CDR3 length equals 13 residues. CDR1 is SGDLS, CDR2 YYNGEE, per germline. Trimming removed 2 bases at V and 2 bases at J, with 7 bases between. CDR3 protein: CASSVVEQETQYF. The CDR3 nucleotides read TGTGCCAGCAGCGTGGTAGAACAAGAGACCCAGTACTTC.

This chain uses TRBV6-1 with TRBJ1-3; D perhaps matches TRBD1 (5 bases). The CDR3 sequence is 13 residues long. With 6 bases removed from V and 7 bases from J, the gap between germline ends came to 13 bases. Germline CDR1 and CDR2: MNHNS and SASEGT. CDR3 in amino acids: CASSISRDNTIYF. CDR3 DNA sequence: TGTGCCAGCAGCATTTCCCGGGACAACACCATATATTTT.

The chain carries TRBV6-1 and TRBJ2-1; no firm D call. V was cut by 8 bases and J by 0 bases, with 8 bases left in between. The CDR3 contains 13 residues. Germline loops: CDR1 MNHNS, CDR2 SASEGT. The CDR3 sequence is CASWSVSYNEQFF. In DNA, the CDR3 is TGTGCCAGCTGGTCGGTCTCCTACAATGAGCAGTTCTTC.

The chain has TRBV4-1 and TRBJ2-1; TRBD2 matches at 7 bases. The ends lost 4 bases at V and 7 bases at J; junction bases unmatched: 7. The CDR3 totals 14 residues. Germline CDR1 and CDR2: MGHRA and YSYEKL. CDR3 amino acids: CASSRGLVVNEQFF. The CDR3 DNA reads as TGCGCCAGCAGCCGAGGACTAGTGGTAAATGAGCAGTTCTTC.

This clone appeared a single time. The rearrangement links TRBV18 to TRBJ1-1, with a tentative D call TRBD1 (5 bases). Trimming shortened V by 5 bases and J by 1 base, and 11 bases separated the two germline ends. The germline V gene encodes CDR1 KGHSH and CDR2 LQKENI. The CDR3 runs to 14 residues. The CDR3 spells CASSKRQRNTEAFF. The CDR3 DNA reads TGTGCCAGCTCAAAACGACAGAGGAACACTGAAGCTTTCTTT.

The V call is TRBV7-9, the J call TRBJ2-2; D gene uncertain. The germline V gene encodes CDR1 SEHNR and CDR2 FQNEAQ (reference sequence). V lost 4 bases and J lost 8, with 14 bases in between. CDR3 size: 14 residues. CDR3 bases: TGTGCCAGCAGCTCTGGACGGCTCGCAGGGGAGCTGTTTTTT. This translates into CASSSGRLAGELFF.